The source of this T cell receptor beta chain is a study of cytomegalovirus exposure and HLA in healthy donors. Broader study findings: Cytomegalovirus status was reportedly diagnosed by the classifier with high specificity and sensitivity.

Primers included in the PCR were 60 Vbeta and 13 Jbeta primers. Using immunoSEQ multiplex PCR, the repertoire was profiled, and TCRdb retains in-frame clones only, with some absent. The sample lists about 200,000 clones, 79% seen once, with nearly 0.4% in the top ten. Comments on this clone: What it binds is not known.

This CDR3 spans 18 amino acids. The V gene end was trimmed by 0 bases and the J gene end by 4 bases; junction bases not matched to a gene: 13. The germline V gene encodes CDR1 SGHTA and CDR2 FQGNSA. The TCR was taken from a male donor in good health and CMV-seropositive. This chain joins TRBV7-2 and TRBJ2-5, with 8 positions matching TRBD2. The sequencing input was PBMCs. This CDR3 is CASSLAASGSPGGETQYF. Here the CDR3 DNA reads TGTGCCAGCAGCTTAGCGGCTAGCGGGTCCCCTGGGGGAGAGACCCAGTACTTC. Supplemented by reference TRBV7-2 and TRBJ2-5, the full variable domain reads GAGVSQSPSNKVTEKGKDVELRCDPISGHTALYWYRQSLGQGLEFLIYFQGNSAPDKSGLPSDRFSAERTGGSVSTLTIQRTQQEDSAVYLCASSLAASGSPGGETQYFGPGTRLLVL.